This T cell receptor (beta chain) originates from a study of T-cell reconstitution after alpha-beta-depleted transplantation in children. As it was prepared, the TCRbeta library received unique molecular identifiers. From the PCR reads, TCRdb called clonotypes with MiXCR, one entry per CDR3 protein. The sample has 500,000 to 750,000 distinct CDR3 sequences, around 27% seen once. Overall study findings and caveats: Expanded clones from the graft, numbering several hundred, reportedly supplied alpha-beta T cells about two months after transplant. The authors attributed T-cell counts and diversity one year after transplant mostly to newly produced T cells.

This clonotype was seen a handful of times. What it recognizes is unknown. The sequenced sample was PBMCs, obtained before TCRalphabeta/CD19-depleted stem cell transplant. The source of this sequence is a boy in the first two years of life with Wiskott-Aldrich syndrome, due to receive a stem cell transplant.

DNA of the CDR3: TGTGCTGGCCCCCGGGACAGGGAATCACCCCTCCACTTT. Translating gives CAGPRDRESPLHF. The chain is built from TRBV12-5 and TRBJ1-6, with 9 positions matching TRBD1. V dropped 11 bases and J dropped 10; count of bases not matched to a gene: 9. Germline V gene sequence: CDR1 LGHNT, CDR2 FRNRAP. This CDR3 spans 13 amino acids. Full variable domain (remainder filled in from reference TRBV12-5 and TRBJ1-6): DARVTQTPRHKVTEMGQEVTMRCQPILGHNTVFWYRQTMMQGLELLAYFRNRAPLDDSGMPKDRFSAEMPDATLATLKIQPSEPRDSAVYFCAGPRDRESPLHFGNGTRLTVT.